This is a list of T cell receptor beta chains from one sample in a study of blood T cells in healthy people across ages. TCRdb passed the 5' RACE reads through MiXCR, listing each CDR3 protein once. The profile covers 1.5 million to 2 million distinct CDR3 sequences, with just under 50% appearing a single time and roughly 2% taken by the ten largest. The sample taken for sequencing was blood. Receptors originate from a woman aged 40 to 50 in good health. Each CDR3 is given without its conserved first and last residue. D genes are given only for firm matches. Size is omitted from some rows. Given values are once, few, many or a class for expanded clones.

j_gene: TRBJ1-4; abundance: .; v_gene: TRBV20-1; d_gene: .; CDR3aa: SASGTEKLF
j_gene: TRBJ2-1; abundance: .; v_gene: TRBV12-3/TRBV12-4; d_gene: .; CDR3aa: ASSSSSQETQF
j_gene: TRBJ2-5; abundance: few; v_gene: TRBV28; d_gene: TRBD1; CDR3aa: ASRGDSGETQY
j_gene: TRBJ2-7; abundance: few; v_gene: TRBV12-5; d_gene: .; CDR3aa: ASGLVPYLSYEQY
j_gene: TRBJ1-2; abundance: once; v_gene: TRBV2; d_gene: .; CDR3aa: ASSANTGIYGYT
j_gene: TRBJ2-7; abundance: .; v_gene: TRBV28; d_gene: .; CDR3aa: ASTLGIPGGEQY
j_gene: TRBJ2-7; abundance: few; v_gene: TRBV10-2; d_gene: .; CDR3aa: ASGMPSYEQY
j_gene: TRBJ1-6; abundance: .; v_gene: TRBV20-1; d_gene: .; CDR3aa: SAKPGFSNSPLH
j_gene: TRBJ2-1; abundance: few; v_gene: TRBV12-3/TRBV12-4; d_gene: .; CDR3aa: ASSGSRDEQF
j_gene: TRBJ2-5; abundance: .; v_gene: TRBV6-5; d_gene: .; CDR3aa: ASSYSLANQETQY
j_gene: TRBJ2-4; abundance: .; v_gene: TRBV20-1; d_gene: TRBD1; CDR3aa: SADKRKDRVGGQY
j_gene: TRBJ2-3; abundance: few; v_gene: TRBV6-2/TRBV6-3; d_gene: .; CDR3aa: ASSYTRDTQY
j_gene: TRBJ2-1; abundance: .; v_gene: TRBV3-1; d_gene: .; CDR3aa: ASSQGDGVNEQF
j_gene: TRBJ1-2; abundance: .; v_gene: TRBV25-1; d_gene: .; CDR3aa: ASSDQGRYGYT
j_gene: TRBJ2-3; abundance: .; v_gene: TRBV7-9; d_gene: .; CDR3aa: ASSPGVAVGYTQY
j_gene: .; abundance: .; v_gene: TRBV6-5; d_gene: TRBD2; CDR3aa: ASSYSQSSLAGGHYNEQY
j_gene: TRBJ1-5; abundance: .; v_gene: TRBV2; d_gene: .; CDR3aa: ASKLGEYTNQPQH
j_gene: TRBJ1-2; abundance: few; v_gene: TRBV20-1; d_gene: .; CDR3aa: SARDVAGYT
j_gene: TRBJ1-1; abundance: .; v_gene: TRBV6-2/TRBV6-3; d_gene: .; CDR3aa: ASSKLYTEAF
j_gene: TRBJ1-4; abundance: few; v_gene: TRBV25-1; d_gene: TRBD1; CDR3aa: ASGNRGNEKLF
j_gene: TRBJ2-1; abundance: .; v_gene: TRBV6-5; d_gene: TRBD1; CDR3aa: ASSYRTGDNEQF
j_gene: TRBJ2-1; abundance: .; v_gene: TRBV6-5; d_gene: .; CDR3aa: ASRPGRAVYEQF
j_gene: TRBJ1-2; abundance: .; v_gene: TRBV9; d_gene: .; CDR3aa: AGSVGLVGLGMNANYGYT
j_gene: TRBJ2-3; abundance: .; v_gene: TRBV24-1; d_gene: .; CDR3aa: ATSDLKRVSGSTDTQY
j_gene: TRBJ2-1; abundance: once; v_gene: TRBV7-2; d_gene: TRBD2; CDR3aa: ASSPRSSGDYEQF
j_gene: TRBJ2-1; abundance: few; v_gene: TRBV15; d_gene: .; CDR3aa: ATSIPTSRRGIFEQF
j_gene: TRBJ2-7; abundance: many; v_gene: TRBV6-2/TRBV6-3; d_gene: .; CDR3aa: ASRETYEQY
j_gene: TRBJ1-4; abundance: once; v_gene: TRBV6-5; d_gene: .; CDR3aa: ASRHTKGRDHEKLF
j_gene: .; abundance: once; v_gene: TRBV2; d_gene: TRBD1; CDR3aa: ASTDRGFDEQY
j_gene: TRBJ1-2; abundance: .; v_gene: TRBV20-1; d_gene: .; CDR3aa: SARVSRQGGLVYT
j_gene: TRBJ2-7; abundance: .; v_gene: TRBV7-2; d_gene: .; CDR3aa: ASSLSGAASYEQY
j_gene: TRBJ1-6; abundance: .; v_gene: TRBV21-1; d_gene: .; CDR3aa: ASSSKRTAAIYNSPLH
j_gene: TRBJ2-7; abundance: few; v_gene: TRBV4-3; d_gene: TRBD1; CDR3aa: ASSQGDREVDEQY
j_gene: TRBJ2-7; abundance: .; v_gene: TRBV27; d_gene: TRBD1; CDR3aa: ASSPGQGGDYEQY
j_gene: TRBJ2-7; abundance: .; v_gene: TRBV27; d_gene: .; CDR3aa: ASSLYPDSRYEQY
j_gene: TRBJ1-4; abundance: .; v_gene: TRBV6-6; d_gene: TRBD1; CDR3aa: ASSYSGGSGYEKLF
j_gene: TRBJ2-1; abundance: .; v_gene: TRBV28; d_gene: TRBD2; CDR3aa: ASTGGGARNEQF
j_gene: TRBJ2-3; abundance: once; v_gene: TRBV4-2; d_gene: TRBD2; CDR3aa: ASSQALAGGPSTDTQY
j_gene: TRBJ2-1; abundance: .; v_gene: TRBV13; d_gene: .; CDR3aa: ASSPPEGTYNEQF
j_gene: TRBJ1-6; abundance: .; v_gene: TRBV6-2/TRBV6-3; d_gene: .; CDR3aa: ASSTHASPLH
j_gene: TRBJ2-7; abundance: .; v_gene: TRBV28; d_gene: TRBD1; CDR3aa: ASSTPYEGQSYEQY
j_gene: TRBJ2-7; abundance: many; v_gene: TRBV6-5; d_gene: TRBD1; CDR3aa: ASGRTGPYEQY
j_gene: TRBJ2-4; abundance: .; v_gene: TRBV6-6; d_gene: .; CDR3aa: ASSYGLPSEQY
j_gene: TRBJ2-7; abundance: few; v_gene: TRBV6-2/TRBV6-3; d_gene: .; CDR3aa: ASSYDRPTYEQY